The rows below give T cell receptor beta chains drawn from one sample of a study of T-cell reconstitution after alpha-beta-depleted transplantation in children. One entry per CDR3 protein results from TCRdb running MiXCR on the PCR reads. The data show 25,000 to 30,000 distinct CDR3 sequences, roughly a sixth seen once. Source: PBMCs, mostly from graft donor cells, taken 60 days after TCRalphabeta/CD19-depleted stem cell transplant. The receptor source for this set is a male patient aged 2-15 years who had a stem cell transplant for acute lymphoblastic leukemia, so the T cells may come from the graft donor. Both conserved end residues are part of each CDR3. D genes are given only for firm matches. Rows may omit the clone size; those that give it use once, few, many or a size class.

j_call v_call d_call clone_size cdr3_aa cdr3_nt
TRBJ1-1 TRBV27 . few CASRDGTQGWLTEAFF TGTGCCAGCAGGGATGGGACACAAGGTTGGCTCACTGAAGCTTTCTTT
TRBJ2-1 TRBV15 . many CATSREDRGVNEQFF TGTGCCACCAGCAGAGAAGATCGCGGGGTCAATGAGCAGTTCTTC
TRBJ1-2 TRBV7-9 . medium-sized CASSLSAGANYGYTF TGTGCCAGCAGCTTATCGGCAGGGGCTAACTATGGCTACACCTTC
TRBJ2-1 TRBV7-2 TRBD2 . CASSRRRGLAYNEQFF TGTGCCAGCAGTCGCCGAAGGGGACTAGCCTACAATGAGCAGTTCTTC
TRBJ2-5 TRBV5-6 . . CASSWGGRASQETQYF TGTGCCAGCAGCTGGGGGGGGCGAGCGTCCCAAGAGACCCAGTACTTC
TRBJ2-5 TRBV24-1 . few CATSDLRGQETQYF TGTGCCACCAGTGATTTGAGGGGCCAAGAGACCCAGTACTTC
TRBJ2-5 TRBV5-1 . many CASSLLAVQETQYF TGCGCCAGCAGCCTCTTAGCGGTCCAAGAGACCCAGTACTTC
TRBJ2-1 TRBV28 . few CASSLTSLGVRGGNEQFF TGTGCCAGCAGTTTGACAAGCCTAGGGGTTAGAGGGGGCAATGAGCAGTTCTTC
TRBJ1-5 TRBV12-3/TRBV12-4 . many CASSRGGSQPQHF TGTGCCAGCAGCCGGGGCGGAAGTCAGCCCCAGCATTTT
TRBJ1-5 TRBV20-1 . . CSASAGSNQPQHF TGCAGTGCTAGTGCAGGGTCCAATCAGCCCCAGCATTTT
TRBJ1-1 TRBV7-2 . many CASCEHHMNTEAFF TGTGCCAGCTGTGAACATCACATGAACACTGAAGCTTTCTTT
TRBJ1-1 TRBV7-9 . many CASRYENTEAFF TGTGCCAGCCGGTACGAGAACACTGAAGCTTTCTTT
TRBJ2-3 TRBV9 TRBD2 many CASSALSGGITDTQYF TGTGCCAGCAGCGCCCTCAGCGGGGGGATCACAGATACGCAGTATTTT
TRBJ2-3 TRBV10-3 TRBD1 many CAIAAGQVDTDTQYF TGTGCCATCGCGGCCGGACAGGTGGACACAGATACGCAGTATTTT
TRBJ2-7 TRBV7-2 . . CASSLSPYEQYF TGTGCCAGCAGCTTATCTCCCTACGAGCAGTACTTC
TRBJ2-7 TRBV5-5 TRBD1 many CASSSWTGEDEQYF TGTGCCAGCAGCTCATGGACAGGGGAGGACGAGCAGTACTTC